The TCR beta chain under discussion was sequenced for a study of T cell repertoires in cytomegalovirus infection. Study overall: A matching HLA type, together with CMV infection, was signaled by public TCR beta signatures.

TCRdb re-called the reads with MiXCR, one entry per CDR3 protein. The repertoire consists of about 240,000 distinct CDR3 sequences, with around 6.6% occurring once and the leading ten covering 6.5%. CDR1 is SNHLY, CDR2 FYNNEI, per germline. The CDR3 has 15 amino acids. Between the trimmed V and J ends, which lost 4 bases and 0 bases, there was a span of 10 bases. In its sample, this clonotype was seen many times. The V and J genes are TRBV2 and TRBJ2-1, with no clear D. The TCR comes from a human donor in good health (CMV status not recorded). Some clones in this sample may be carry-over from other donors' samples. Sequenced sample: PBMCs. The CDR3: CASSAGTLSYNEQFF. The CDR3 bases are TGTGCCAGCAGTGCGGGTACTCTCTCCTACAATGAGCAGTTCTTC. Filled out from reference TRBV2 and TRBJ2-1, the complete variable domain reads EPEVTQTPSHQVTQMGQEVILRCVPISNHLYFYWYRQILGQKVEFLVSFYNNEISEKSEIFDDQFSVERPDGSNFTLKIRSTKLEDSAMYFCASSAGTLSYNEQFFGPGTRLTVL.